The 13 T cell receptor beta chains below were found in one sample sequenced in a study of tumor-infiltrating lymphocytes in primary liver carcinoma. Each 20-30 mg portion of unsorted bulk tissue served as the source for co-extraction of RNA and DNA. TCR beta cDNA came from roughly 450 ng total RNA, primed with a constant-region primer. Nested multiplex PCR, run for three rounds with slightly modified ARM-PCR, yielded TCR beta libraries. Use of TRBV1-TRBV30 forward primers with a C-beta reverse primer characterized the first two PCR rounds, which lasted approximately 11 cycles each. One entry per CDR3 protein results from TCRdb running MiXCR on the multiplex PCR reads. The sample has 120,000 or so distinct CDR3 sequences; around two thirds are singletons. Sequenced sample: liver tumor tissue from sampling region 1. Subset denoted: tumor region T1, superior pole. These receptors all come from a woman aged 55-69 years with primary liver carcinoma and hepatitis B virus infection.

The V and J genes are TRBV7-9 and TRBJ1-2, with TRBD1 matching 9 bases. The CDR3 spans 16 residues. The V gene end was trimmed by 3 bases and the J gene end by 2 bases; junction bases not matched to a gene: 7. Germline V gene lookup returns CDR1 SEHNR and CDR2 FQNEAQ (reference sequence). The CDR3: CASSLFFGTGNYGYTF. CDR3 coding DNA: TGTGCCAGCAGCTTGTTCTTCGGGACAGGGAACTATGGCTACACCTTC. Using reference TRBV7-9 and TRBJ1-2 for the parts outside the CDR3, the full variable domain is DTGVSQNPRHKITKRGQNVTFRCDPISEHNRLYWYRQTLGQGPEFLTYFQNEAQLEKSRLLSDRFSAERPKGSFSTLEIQRTEQGDSAMYLCASSLFFGTGNYGYTFGSGTRLTVV.

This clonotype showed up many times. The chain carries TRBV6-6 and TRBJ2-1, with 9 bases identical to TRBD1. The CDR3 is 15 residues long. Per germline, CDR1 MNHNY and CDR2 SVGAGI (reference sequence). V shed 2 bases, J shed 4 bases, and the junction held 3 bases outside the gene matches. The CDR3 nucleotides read TGTGCCAGCAGTTACGTGGGACAGGGATACAATGAGCAGTTCTTC. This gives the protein CASSYVGQGYNEQFF.

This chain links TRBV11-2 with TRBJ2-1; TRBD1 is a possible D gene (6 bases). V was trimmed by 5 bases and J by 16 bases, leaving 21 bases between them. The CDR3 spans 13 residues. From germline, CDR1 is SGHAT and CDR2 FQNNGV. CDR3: CASSRARGSQVFF. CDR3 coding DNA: TGTGCCAGCAGCCGGGCTAGGGGGAGTCAGGTCTTCTTC.

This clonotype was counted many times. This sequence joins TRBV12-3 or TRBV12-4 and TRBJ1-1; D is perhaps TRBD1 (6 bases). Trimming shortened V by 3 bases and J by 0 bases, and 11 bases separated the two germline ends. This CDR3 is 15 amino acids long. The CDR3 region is CASSFSQGLNTEAFF. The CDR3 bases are TGTGCCAGCAGTTTCAGTCAGGGGCTGAACACTGAAGCTTTCTTT.

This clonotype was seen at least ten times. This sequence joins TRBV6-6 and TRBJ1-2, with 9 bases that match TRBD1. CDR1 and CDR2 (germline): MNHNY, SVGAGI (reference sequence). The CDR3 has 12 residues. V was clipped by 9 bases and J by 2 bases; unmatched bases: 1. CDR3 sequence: CASGQGNYGYTF. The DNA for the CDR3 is TGTGCCAGTGGACAGGGGAACTATGGCTACACCTTC.

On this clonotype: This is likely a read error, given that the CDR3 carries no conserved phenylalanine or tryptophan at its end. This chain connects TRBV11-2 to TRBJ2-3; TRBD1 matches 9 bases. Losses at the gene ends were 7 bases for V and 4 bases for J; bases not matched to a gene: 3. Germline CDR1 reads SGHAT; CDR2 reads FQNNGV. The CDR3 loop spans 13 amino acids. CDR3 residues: CASMRDRADTQYL. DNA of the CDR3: TGTGCCAGCATGAGGGACAGGGCAGATACGCAGTATCTT.

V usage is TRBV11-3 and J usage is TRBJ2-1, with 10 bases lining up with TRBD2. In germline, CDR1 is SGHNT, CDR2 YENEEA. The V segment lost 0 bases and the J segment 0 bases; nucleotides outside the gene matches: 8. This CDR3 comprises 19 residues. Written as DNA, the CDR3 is TGTGCCAGCAGCTTAGAGGCTAGCGGGGGTGCCCGCTCCTACAATGAGCAGTTCTTC. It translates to CASSLEASGGARSYNEQFF.

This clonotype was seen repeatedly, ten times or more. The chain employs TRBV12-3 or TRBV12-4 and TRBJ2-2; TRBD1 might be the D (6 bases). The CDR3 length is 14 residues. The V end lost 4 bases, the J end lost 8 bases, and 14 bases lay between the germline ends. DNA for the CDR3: TGTGCCAGCAGTTGGGGACATCCCTCAGGGGAGCTGTTTTTT. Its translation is CASSWGHPSGELFF.

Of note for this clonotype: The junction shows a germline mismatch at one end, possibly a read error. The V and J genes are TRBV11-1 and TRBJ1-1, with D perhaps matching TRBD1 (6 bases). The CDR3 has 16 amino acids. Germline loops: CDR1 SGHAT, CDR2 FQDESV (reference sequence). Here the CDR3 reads CSSSLQNGGQGTEAFF. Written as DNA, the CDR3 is TGTTCCAGCAGCTTACAGAACGGGGGGCAAGGCACTGAAGCTTTCTTT.

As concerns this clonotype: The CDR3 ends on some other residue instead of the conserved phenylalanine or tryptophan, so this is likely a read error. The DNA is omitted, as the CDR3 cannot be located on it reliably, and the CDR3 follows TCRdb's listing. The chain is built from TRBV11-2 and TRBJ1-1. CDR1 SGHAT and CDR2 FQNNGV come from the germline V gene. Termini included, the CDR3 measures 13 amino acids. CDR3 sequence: CASSLERSSEAFL.

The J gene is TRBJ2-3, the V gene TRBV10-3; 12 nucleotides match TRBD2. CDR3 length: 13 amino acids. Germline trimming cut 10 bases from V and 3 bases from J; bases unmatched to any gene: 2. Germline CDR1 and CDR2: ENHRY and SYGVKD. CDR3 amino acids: CATLAGGTDTQYF. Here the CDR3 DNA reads TGTGCCACCCTAGCGGGAGGGACAGATACGCAGTATTTT.

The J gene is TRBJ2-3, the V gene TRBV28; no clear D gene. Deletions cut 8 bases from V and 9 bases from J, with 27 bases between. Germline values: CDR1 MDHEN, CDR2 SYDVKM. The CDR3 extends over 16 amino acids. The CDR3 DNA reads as TGTGCCAGCGGCTTCCCCCCCCGGCGAAATTCGGACACGCAGTATTTT. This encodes CASGFPPRRNSDTQYF.

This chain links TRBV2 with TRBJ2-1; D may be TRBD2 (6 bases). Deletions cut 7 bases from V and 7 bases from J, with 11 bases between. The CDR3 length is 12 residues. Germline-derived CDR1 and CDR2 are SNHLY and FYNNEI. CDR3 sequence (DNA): TGTGCCAGCATGGTGGCGGGGAATGAGCAGTTCTTC. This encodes CASMVAGNEQFF. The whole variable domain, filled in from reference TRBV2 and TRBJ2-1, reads EPEVTQTPSHQVTQMGQEVILRCVPISNHLYFYWYRQILGQKVEFLVSFYNNEISEKSEIFDDQFSVERPDGSNFTLKIRSTKLEDSAMYFCASMVAGNEQFFGPGTRLTVL.